The 17 T cell receptor beta chains listed next were all sequenced from one sample in a study of T cell responses to AZD1222 COVID-19 vaccine. The data were produced by immunoSEQ multiplex PCR, yet TCRdb's version contains in-frame clones alone and is incomplete. The repertoire has fewer than 90,000 clones, 88% of them found once; the top ten carry less than 9%. The sequenced sample was peripheral blood, obtained 28 days after the second AZD1222 dose. These receptors were taken from an adult who received the AZD1222 COVID-19 vaccine.

The chain recombines TRBV5-1 with TRBJ1-1, with a tentative D call TRBD1 (5 bases). Trimming removed 1 base from V and 4 bases from J, with 20 bases in between. Germline V gene lookup returns CDR1 SGHRS and CDR2 YFSETQ. CDR3 length: 17 residues. The CDR3 protein is CASSLNFVWGQGTEAFF. As DNA, the CDR3 is TGCGCCAGCAGCTTGAATTTTGTCTGGGGCCAGGGCACTGAAGCTTTCTTT.

This chain joins TRBV2 and TRBJ2-1; 15 bases line up with TRBD2. Unmatched junction bases numbered 3, after V lost 6 bases and J lost 3 bases. Looked up from germline, CDR1 is SNHLY and CDR2 is FYNNEI. The length of the CDR3 is 16 residues. Here the CDR3 DNA reads TGTGCCAGCAGGGGGACTAGCGGGAGGTTCTACAATGAGCAGTTCTTC. It codes for CASRGTSGRFYNEQFF.

The chain links TRBV18 to TRBJ1-3; no definite D call. CDR1 KGHSH and CDR2 LQKENI come from the germline V gene. This CDR3 region has 14 residues. Trimming removed 2 bases from V and 3 bases from J, with 8 bases in between. CDR3 residues: CASSPATGGNTIYF. CDR3 sequence (DNA): TGTGCCAGCTCACCAGCGACTGGTGGAAACACCATATATTTT.

V is TRBV7-9 and J is TRBJ2-1, with 15 positions matching TRBD2. The V gene end was trimmed by 7 bases and the J gene end by 9 bases; junction bases not matched to a gene: 13. CDR3 length: 17 residues. Germline values: CDR1 SEHNR, CDR2 FQNEAQ (reference sequence). CDR3 amino acids: CASTDPTGLAGGFEQFF. The DNA for the CDR3 is TGTGCCAGCACCGATCCGACCGGACTAGCGGGAGGGTTTGAGCAGTTCTTC.

This clone has just a few counts. The chain uses TRBV11-2 and TRBJ2-5; 9 nucleotides line up with TRBD2. CDR3 length: 18 amino acids. Germline V CDR1 and CDR2: SGHAT, FQNNGV. J was trimmed by 2 bases and V by 1 base; bases with no gene match: 11. The CDR3, as DNA: TGTGCCAGCAGCTTAGTTCCCCAACTAGCGGGTACGCAAGAGACCCAGTACTTC. This encodes CASSLVPQLAGTQETQYF.

This sequence joins TRBV18 and TRBJ1-4; D might be TRBD1 (6 bases). Per the germline V gene, CDR1 is KGHSH and CDR2 is LQKENI. This CDR3 region has 13 residues. V lost 6 bases, J lost 4 bases, and 9 bases lay in between. The CDR3, as DNA: TGTGCCAGCTCGGACAGCCTTAATGAAAAACTGTTTTTT. The encoded protein is CASSDSLNEKLFF.

This clone was seen a single time. The V and J genes are TRBV9 and TRBJ1-5; the D is unclear. Germline-derived CDR1 and CDR2 are SGDLS and YYNGEE. The ends were cut back, 4 bases at V and 7 bases at J, with 15 bases in the middle. The CDR3 loop spans 14 amino acids. Here the CDR3 reads CASSSNAGWQPQHF. CDR3 bases: TGTGCCAGCAGCTCCAATGCAGGCTGGCAGCCCCAGCATTTT.

The table lists this clone with a count of one. The chain combines TRBV20-1 with TRBJ1-4, with 10 bases lining up with TRBD1. This CDR3 has 15 residues. CDR1 is DFQATT, CDR2 SNEGSKA, per germline (reference sequence). V trimming: 3 bases; J trimming: 0 bases; junction bases outside the gene matches: 1. CDR3 protein: CSASGQGATNEKLFF. In DNA form, the CDR3 reads TGCAGTGCTAGTGGACAGGGGGCAACTAATGAAAAACTGTTTTTT.

This clone was observed a handful of times. The rearrangement joins TRBV6-5 to TRBJ2-1; 10 positions match TRBD2. Trimming cost V 8 bases and J 4 bases; bases outside gene matches: 2. The V gene's germline CDR1 is MNHEY and CDR2 SVGAGI. The CDR3 is 13 residues long. In DNA form, the CDR3 reads TGTGCCAGCGTAGCGGGAGGTTACAATGAGCAGTTCTTC. Amino acid sequence: CASVAGGYNEQFF.

J is TRBJ1-2 and V is TRBV9; TRBD1 matches at 10 bases. V dropped 3 bases and J dropped 8; count of bases not matched to a gene: 10. Germline CDR1 is SGDLS and CDR2 is YYNGEE. The CDR3 has 15 amino acids. CDR3 in amino acids: CASSALDRGLYGYTF. DNA for the CDR3: TGTGCCAGCAGCGCTCTCGACAGGGGGCTTTACGGCTACACCTTC. Complete variable domain (other parts from reference TRBV9 and TRBJ1-2): DSGVTQTPKHLITATGQRVTLRCSPRSGDLSVYWYQQSLDQGLQFLIQYYNGEERAKGNILERFSAQQFPDLHSELNLSSLELGDSALYFCASSALDRGLYGYTFGSGTRLTVV.

The chain has TRBV19 and TRBJ2-7; D is uncertain. V lost 3 bases and J 1 base, leaving 10 bases between the germline ends. There are 14 residues in the CDR3. CDR1 is LNHDA, CDR2 SQIVND, per germline (reference sequence). Written as DNA, the CDR3 is TGTGCCAGTAGTATCGGGCACGGATCCTACGAGCAGTACTTC. It yields the protein CASSIGHGSYEQYF.

This chain links TRBV30 with TRBJ1-4; D unresolved. Germline-derived CDR1 and CDR2 are GTSNPN and SVGIG (reference sequence). CDR3 length: 15 amino acids. With 1 base removed from V and 7 bases from J, the gap between germline ends came to 16 bases. CDR3: CAWSEGSLKGEKLFF. CDR3 nucleotide sequence: TGTGCCTGGAGTGAGGGTAGCTTGAAGGGTGAAAAACTGTTTTTT.

This chain joins TRBV7-9 and TRBJ2-5, with D maybe TRBD1 (5 bases). The V and J ends lost 7 bases and 5 bases respectively, with 14 bases between them. Germline V lookup: CDR1 SEHNR, CDR2 FQNEAQ (reference sequence). There are 13 residues in the CDR3. CDR3 in DNA: TGTGCCAGCACTATAGCAGGGTGGGAGACCCAGTACTTC. This gives the protein CASTIAGWETQYF.

This chain uses TRBV28 with TRBJ1-1; D ambiguous. V lost 5 bases to trimming and J lost 5 bases, with 6 bases between them. There are 11 residues in the CDR3. The germline V gene has CDR1 MDHEN and CDR2 SYDVKM. In DNA, the CDR3 is TGTGCCAGCAGTCGTGGGACTGAAGCTTTCTTT. Protein product: CASSRGTEAFF.

V gene TRBV29-1 combines with J gene TRBJ1-3; D remains ambiguous. V was trimmed by 2 bases and J by 0 bases, leaving 8 bases between them. The CDR3 has 14 residues. Looked up from germline, CDR1 is SQVTM and CDR2 is ANQGSEA. In nucleotides, the CDR3 is TGCAGCGTTGAAAGCGTAGACTCTGGAAACACCATATATTTT. It yields the protein CSVESVDSGNTIYF.

The chain carries TRBV15 and TRBJ1-5; D remains ambiguous. CDR3 length: 12 residues. The V gene lost 6 bases and the J gene lost 4 bases, with 7 bases spanning the gap. The V gene's germline CDR1 is LNHNV and CDR2 YYDKDF (reference sequence). In DNA, the CDR3 is TGTGCCACCAGATTTGGTAATCAGCCCCAGCATTTT. Its translation: CATRFGNQPQHF.

V gene TRBV4-3 combines with J gene TRBJ2-1, with D uncertain. The germline V gene encodes CDR1 LGHNA and CDR2 YSLEER. The CDR3 loop spans 14 amino acids. V was shortened by 0 bases and J by 7 bases, with 10 bases between the two germline ends. CDR3 coding DNA: TGCGCCAGCAGCCAAGATGTAGGGTTGAATGAGCAGTTCTTC. Translating gives CASSQDVGLNEQFF.